This TCR beta chain is drawn from a study of blood T cells in healthy people across ages. Drawing of peripheral blood yielded about 10 milliliters from each donor. A second PCR, run for about 7 to 11 cycles, used a sample-barcoded 5' primer plus a J-beta primer mix. TCRdb used MiXCR to reprocess the 5' RACE reads, holding one entry per CDR3 protein. Found here are 1.5 million to 2 million distinct CDR3 sequences, over 25% of them singletons; the top ten hold 7.7%. Germline V gives CDR1 SGHTA, CDR2 FQGNSA. This CDR3 contains 15 residues. This sequence joins TRBV7-2 and TRBJ2-5, with TRBD2 as a possible D gene (7 bases). The last part of the DNA fits TRBJ2-7 better; the J call may be wrong. Sequencing was performed on blood. The sequence was obtained from a woman between 25 and 40 years old in good health. The chain's CDR3 is CASSWGGAGMGEQYF. The DNA of the CDR3 is TGTGCCAGCAGCTGGGGGGGGGCCGGAATGGGCGAGCAGTACTTC.